This is a list of T cell receptor beta chains from one sample in a study of Ad26.COV2.S vaccination and SARS-CoV-2 variants. Assay: immunoSEQ multiplex PCR; the TCRdb copy retains only in-frame clones and omits some. The sample has fewer than 600,000 clones, about nine tenths seen once. Sequencing used peripheral blood, obtained in a trial of Ad26.COV2.S vaccine versus placebo. The source is a person aged 18-65 years who received the Ad26.COV2.S COVID-19 vaccine or a placebo. Each CDR3 is given with its conserved first and last residue. A D gene is named only where the DNA matches it firmly. Size is stated for part of the rows, as once, few or many counts, or as a class when the clone is expanded.

D gene	V gene	clone size	J gene	CDR3 DNA	CDR3 protein
-	TRBV6-2/TRBV6-3	-	TRBJ1-5	TGTGCCAGCAGTTTTGGGGGGCAGCCCCAGCATTTT	CASSFGGQPQHF
-	TRBV9	-	TRBJ2-2	TGTGCCAGCAGAAAAGGAGGAGGACCGACAACCGGGGAGCTGTTTTTT	CASRKGGGPTTGELFF
-	TRBV5-6	-	TRBJ1-1	TGTGCCAGCAGCCCCCGGGAGGGGAGAAGGGCTGAAGCTTTCTTT	CASSPREGRRAEAFF
TRBD2	TRBV6-5	-	TRBJ2-7	TGTGCCAGCAGTTATGGTGGCGGGGGGGCAATTTACGAGCAGTACTTC	CASSYGGGGAIYEQYF
-	TRBV28	-	TRBJ1-6	TGTGCCAGCAGTTTTCGGGACGGAAATTTCTATAATTCACCCCTCCACTTT	CASSFRDGNFYNSPLHF
-	TRBV30	-	TRBJ1-4	TGTGCCTGGAGTTTCGGGGAAAAACTGTTTTTT	CAWSFGEKLFF
-	TRBV27	once	TRBJ1-4	TGTGCCAGCAGACCAGGGGCAACTAATGAAAAACTGTTTTTT	CASRPGATNEKLFF
-	TRBV18	many	TRBJ2-1	TGTGCCAGCTCACCTCAGGCCCGATACAATGAGCAGTTCTTC	CASSPQARYNEQFF
-	TRBV3-1/TRBV3-2	-	TRBJ2-2	TGTGCCAGCAGCCCCTCGAATAGGAACACCGGGGAGCTGTTTTTT	CASSPSNRNTGELFF
-	TRBV29-1	-	TRBJ1-1	TGCAGCGTTGAAGATCTTGGGGACGGGGCTTTCTTT	CSVEDLGDGAFF
-	TRBV6-6	-	TRBJ1-2	TGTGCCAGCAGTTCCACGACAGTTTCCTATGGCTACACCTTC	CASSSTTVSYGYTF
TRBD1	TRBV2	-	TRBJ2-6	TGTGCCAGCAGCCTGGACAGGGGGGCTGCTGGGGCCAACGTCCTGACTTTC	CASSLDRGAAGANVLTF
TRBD1	TRBV18	-	TRBJ1-6	TGTGCCAGCTCACCGGACAGGCCACGGAATTCACCCCTCCACTTT	CASSPDRPRNSPLHF
-	TRBV25-1	-	TRBJ1-6	TGTGCCAGCAGTGAAGGGCCCCTATATAATTCACCCCTCCACTTT	CASSEGPLYNSPLHF
TRBD1	TRBV5-1	once	TRBJ1-4	TGCGCCAGCAGCGCCAGACAGGGGAGTAATGAAAAACTGTTTTTT	CASSARQGSNEKLFF
-	TRBV18	-	TRBJ2-1	TGTGCCAGCTCACCCCAGTCGGCCAATGAGCAGTTCTTC	CASSPQSANEQFF
-	TRBV19	-	TRBJ2-1	TGTGCCAGTAGGAAAGTAAGTCGTTTCGATGAGCAGTTCTTC	CASRKVSRFDEQFF
TRBD1	TRBV19	-	TRBJ1-1	TGTGCCAGTAAGGACAGGGGGCGCGGAATGAACACTGAAGCTTTCTTT	CASKDRGRGMNTEAFF
TRBD2	TRBV3-1/TRBV3-2	-	TRBJ2-1	TGTGCCAGCAGCCAATCGAGTCGTCTAGCGGGGGACAATGAGCAGTTCTTC	CASSQSSRLAGDNEQFF
-	TRBV28	-	TRBJ2-7	TGTGCCAGCAGTGAAGGGACACGGACCTACGAGCAGTACTTC	CASSEGTRTYEQYF
TRBD1	TRBV4-1	-	TRBJ2-5	TGCGCCAGCAGCCAACCCCGACAGGGTAGGCAAGAGACCCAGTACTTC	CASSQPRQGRQETQYF
-	TRBV3-1/TRBV3-2	-	TRBJ2-1	TGTGCCAGCAATCGGCGGGGTCGCTCCTACAATGAGCAGTTCTTC	CASNRRGRSYNEQFF
-	TRBV19	-	TRBJ1-5	TGTGCCAGTAGTATAGCAGCGGATCAGCCCCAGCATTTT	CASSIAADQPQHF
-	TRBV30	-	TRBJ2-1	TGTGCCTGGAGTGTACGGGGGGCCACCTACAATGAGCAGTTCTTC	CAWSVRGATYNEQFF
TRBD1	TRBV28	-	TRBJ1-5	TGTGCCAGCAGTCCCGACAGGGAAGATCAGCCCCAGCATTTT	CASSPDREDQPQHF
TRBD2	TRBV6-4	-	TRBJ2-1	TGTGCCAGCAGTGACTCCGGGGGGGAGCAGTTCTTC	CASSDSGGEQFF
-	TRBV23-1	-	TRBJ2-7	TGCGCCAGCAGTCAAGCTAAGATACCGGGACGGAGAACCTACGAGCAGTACTTC	CASSQAKIPGRRTYEQYF
-	TRBV6-5	-	TRBJ1-6	TGTGCCAGCAGCGCAGGGTTCTATAATTCACCCCTCCACTTT	CASSAGFYNSPLHF
-	TRBV6-5	once	TRBJ2-7	TGTGCCAGCAGGCGGGGACACTCCTACGAGCAGTACTTC	CASRRGHSYEQYF
-	TRBV2	-	TRBJ2-7	TGTGCCAGCAGGGGACCCTCCTACGAGCAGTACTTC	CASRGPSYEQYF
TRBD2	TRBV28	-	TRBJ2-7	TGTGCCAGCAGTCCCGGGACTAGCGGGGGGGCCAGGCGCGAGCAGTACTTC	CASSPGTSGGARREQYF
-	TRBV2	-	TRBJ2-1	TGTGCCAGCAGTGAAACCTCGACCCTCTACAATGAGCAGTTCTTC	CASSETSTLYNEQFF
-	TRBV19	-	TRBJ2-4	TGTGCCAGTACCCCCTTTGGGACTGGCAAAAACATTCAGTACTTC	CASTPFGTGKNIQYF
-	TRBV2	once	TRBJ2-3	TGTGCCAGCTCCCTAGCCCGACGAGAAGATACGCAGTATTTT	CASSLARREDTQYF
-	TRBV18	-	TRBJ1-1	TGTGCCAGCTCACCGATGGGCCTGGCTCTTGAAGCTTTCTTT	CASSPMGLALEAFF
-	TRBV15	-	TRBJ1-1	TGTGCCACCAGCAGAGATCGGGGTACCTGGAACACTGAAGCTTTCTTT	CATSRDRGTWNTEAFF
-	TRBV24-1	once	TRBJ1-5	TGTGCCACTCGGGGGCCTCATAGCAATCAGCCCCAGCATTTT	CATRGPHSNQPQHF
-	TRBV2	-	TRBJ1-1	TGTGCCAGCCCGGGGAACACTGAAGCTTTCTTT	CASPGNTEAFF
-	TRBV18	once	TRBJ1-2	TGTGCCAGCTCACCACCGGGGGGACTTAACTATGGCTACACCTTC	CASSPPGGLNYGYTF
-	TRBV7-3	-	TRBJ1-1	TGTGCCAGCAGCGCTAGGCGACAGAACACTGAAGCTTTCTTT	CASSARRQNTEAFF
-	TRBV9	-	TRBJ1-1	TGTGCCAGCAGCCCAACACTCAACGGGGAGGCTTTCTTT	CASSPTLNGEAFF